Listed below are T cell receptor beta chains from one sample, sequenced in a study of PD-1 blockade in classical Hodgkin lymphoma. Using immunoSEQ multiplex PCR, the repertoire was profiled, and TCRdb retains in-frame clones only, with some absent. The data show 100,000 or so clones, roughly nine tenths seen once. Specimen: peripheral blood mononuclear cells (PBMCs), collected before the fourth cycle of nivolumab. All receptors derive from a human donor with classical Hodgkin lymphoma. CDR3s include the opening cysteine and the closing phenylalanine or tryptophan. Each record gives: CDR3 protein, CDR3 DNA, V gene, D gene, J gene, clone size. D genes are given only for firm matches. Only some rows state a clone size, as once, few, many or a class for expanded clones.

CDR3 protein: CASSSSYEQYF
CDR3 DNA: TGTGCCAGCAGTTCATCGTACGAGCAGTACTTC
V gene: TRBV27
D gene: NA
J gene: TRBJ2-7
clone size: NA

CDR3 protein: CASSLSDPTGNTIYF
CDR3 DNA: TGTGCCAGTAGTCTCTCAGACCCCACTGGAAACACCATATATTTT
V gene: TRBV19
D gene: NA
J gene: TRBJ1-3
clone size: NA

CDR3 protein: CASSQDLGAATNEKLFF
CDR3 DNA: TGCGCCAGCAGCCAAGATCTCGGGGCGGCAACTAATGAAAAACTGTTTTTT
V gene: TRBV4-3
D gene: NA
J gene: TRBJ1-4
clone size: NA

CDR3 protein: CAWTGDNTEAFF
CDR3 DNA: TGTGCCTGGACCGGGGACAACACTGAAGCTTTCTTT
V gene: TRBV30
D gene: NA
J gene: TRBJ1-1
clone size: once

CDR3 protein: CASSLTGSGANVLTF
CDR3 DNA: TGTGCCAGCAGTTTAACAGGGTCTGGGGCCAACGTCCTGACTTTC
V gene: TRBV27
D gene: NA
J gene: TRBJ2-6
clone size: NA

CDR3 protein: CASSQTSGGFEAQYF
CDR3 DNA: TGTGCTAGCAGCCAGACTAGCGGGGGGTTTGAGGCGCAGTATTTT
V gene: TRBV7-7
D gene: TRBD2
J gene: TRBJ2-3
clone size: NA

CDR3 protein: CSVEGRGGTEAFF
CDR3 DNA: TGCAGCGTTGAAGGGCGGGGGGGAACTGAAGCTTTCTTT
V gene: TRBV29-1
D gene: NA
J gene: TRBJ1-1
clone size: NA

CDR3 protein: CASSDPGLAASDTQYF
CDR3 DNA: TGTGCCAGCAGTGATCCCGGGCTAGCGGCCTCAGATACGCAGTATTTT
V gene: TRBV25-1
D gene: TRBD2
J gene: TRBJ2-3
clone size: NA

CDR3 protein: CASSIPGVAGGATYEQYF
CDR3 DNA: TGTGCCAGTAGTATCCCCGGAGTAGCGGGAGGCGCAACCTACGAGCAGTACTTC
V gene: TRBV19
D gene: TRBD2
J gene: TRBJ2-7
clone size: NA

CDR3 protein: CASSVDWASGELFF
CDR3 DNA: TGTGCCAGCAGCGTAGATTGGGCTAGCGGGGAGCTGTTTTTT
V gene: TRBV9
D gene: NA
J gene: TRBJ2-2
clone size: NA

CDR3 protein: CASSRTGGGYTF
CDR3 DNA: TGTGCCAGCAGTCGGACAGGGGGTGGCTACACCTTC
V gene: TRBV6-1
D gene: TRBD1
J gene: TRBJ1-2
clone size: NA

CDR3 protein: CASSLDRTEAFF
CDR3 DNA: TGTGCCAGCAGCTTGGATCGTACTGAAGCTTTCTTT
V gene: TRBV5-4
D gene: NA
J gene: TRBJ1-1
clone size: NA

CDR3 protein: CASILRAGQLGQPQHF
CDR3 DNA: TGTGCCAGCATTCTCAGAGCGGGTCAGTTAGGTCAGCCCCAGCATTTT
V gene: TRBV28
D gene: NA
J gene: TRBJ1-5
clone size: few

CDR3 protein: CASSEGQGLETQYF
CDR3 DNA: TGTGCCAGCAGTGAAGGACAGGGTCTCGAGACCCAGTACTTC
V gene: TRBV2
D gene: TRBD1
J gene: TRBJ2-5
clone size: NA

CDR3 protein: CASSAGYGYTF
CDR3 DNA: TGTGCCAGCAGTGCTGGGTATGGCTACACCTTC
V gene: TRBV27
D gene: NA
J gene: TRBJ1-2
clone size: NA

CDR3 protein: CASSLAAGGYEQYF
CDR3 DNA: TGTGCCAGCAGCTTAGCTGCGGGAGGGTACGAGCAGTACTTC
V gene: TRBV7-9
D gene: TRBD2
J gene: TRBJ2-7
clone size: NA

CDR3 protein: CSAAGGPSTDTQYF
CDR3 DNA: TGCAGCGCCGCGGGCGGGCCTAGCACAGATACGCAGTATTTT
V gene: TRBV29-1
D gene: NA
J gene: TRBJ2-3
clone size: once

CDR3 protein: CAISDPPGQTQYF
CDR3 DNA: TGTGCCATCAGTGACCCCCCCGGCCAGACCCAGTACTTC
V gene: TRBV10-3
D gene: NA
J gene: TRBJ2-5
clone size: NA